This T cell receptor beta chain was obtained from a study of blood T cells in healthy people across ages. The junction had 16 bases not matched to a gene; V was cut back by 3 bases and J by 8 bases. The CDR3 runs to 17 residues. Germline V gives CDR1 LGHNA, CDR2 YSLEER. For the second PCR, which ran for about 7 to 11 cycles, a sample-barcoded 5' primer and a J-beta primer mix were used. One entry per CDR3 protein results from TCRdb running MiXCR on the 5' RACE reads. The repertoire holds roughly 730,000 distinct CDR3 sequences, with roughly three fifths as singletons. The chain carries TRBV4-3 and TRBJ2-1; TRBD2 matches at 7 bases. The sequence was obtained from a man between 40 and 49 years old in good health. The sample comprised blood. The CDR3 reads CASSHPPRSGIEDEQFF. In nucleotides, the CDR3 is TGCGCCAGCAGCCATCCCCCTAGGAGCGGGATTGAGGATGAGCAGTTCTTC.